This T cell receptor beta chain was captured by sequencing in a study of neoadjuvant anti-PD-1 for oral cavity cancer. The overall study: Patients without progression got a fourth dose around day 43.

Sequencing was performed with immunoSEQ multiplex PCR; in TCRdb, only in-frame clones are kept and a portion is missing. The sample includes thousands of clones, about 50% of them seen just once. A note on this clone: No antigen is known for it.

These oral cavity squamous cell carcinomas were HPV-negative and locally advanced. Study results and caveats: Greater tumor shrinkage accompanied bigger post-treatment sizes of preexisting clones.

The sample here was tumor tissue, taken before nivolumab (anti-PD-1) treatment. The TCR originated in a person aged 35 to 85 with oral cavity squamous cell carcinoma.

The CDR3, as DNA: TGCGCCAGCAGCCTGGCCCCGCAGGGGGGTACAGATACGCAGTATTTT. Its protein is CASSLAPQGGTDTQYF. The V call is TRBV5-1, the J call TRBJ2-3, with D possibly matching TRBD1 (7 bases). This CDR3 contains 16 residues. The V gene's germline CDR1 is SGHRS and CDR2 YFSETQ. V lost 4 bases and J lost 3, with 18 bases in between.